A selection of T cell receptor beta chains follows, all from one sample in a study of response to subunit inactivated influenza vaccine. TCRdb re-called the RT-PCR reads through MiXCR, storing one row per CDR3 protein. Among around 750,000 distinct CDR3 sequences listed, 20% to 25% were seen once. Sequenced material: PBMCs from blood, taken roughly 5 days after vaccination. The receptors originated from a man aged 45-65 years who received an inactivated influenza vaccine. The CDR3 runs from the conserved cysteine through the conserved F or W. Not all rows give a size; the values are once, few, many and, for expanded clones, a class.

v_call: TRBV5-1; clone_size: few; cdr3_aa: CASSLVVGDLAEQYF
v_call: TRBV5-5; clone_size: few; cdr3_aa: CASSFGRGANTGELFF
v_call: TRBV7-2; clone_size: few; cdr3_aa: CASSLEAVGTEQFF
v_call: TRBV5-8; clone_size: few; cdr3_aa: CASSLRGVSPEAFF
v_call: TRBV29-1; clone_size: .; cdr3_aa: CSVEDPTGIRAFF
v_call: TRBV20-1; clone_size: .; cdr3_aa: CSPQGHSYEQYF
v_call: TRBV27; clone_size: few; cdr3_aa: CASSLWSGREQYF
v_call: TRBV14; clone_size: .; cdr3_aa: CASSPRTGSMEQYF
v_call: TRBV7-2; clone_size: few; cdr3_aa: CASSPGGKAFF
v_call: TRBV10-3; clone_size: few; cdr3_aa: CAITPGTFYEQYF
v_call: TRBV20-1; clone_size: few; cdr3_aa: CSASLPVTYEQYF
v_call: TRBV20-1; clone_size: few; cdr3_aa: CSARGGRYNSPLHF
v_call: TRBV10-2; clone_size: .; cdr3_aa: CASHTGGGQPQHF
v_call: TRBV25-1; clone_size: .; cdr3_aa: CASSEYGIEQFF
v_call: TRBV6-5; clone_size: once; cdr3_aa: CASSYASGRGDTQYF
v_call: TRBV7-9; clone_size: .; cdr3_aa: CASSQSDIQYF
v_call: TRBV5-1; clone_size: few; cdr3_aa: CASSSATGARQETQYF
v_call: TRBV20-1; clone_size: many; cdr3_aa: CSARSLSGGGTDTQYF
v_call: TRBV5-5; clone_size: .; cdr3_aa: CASSWGQGSSYNEQFF
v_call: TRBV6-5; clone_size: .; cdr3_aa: CASSSSPSTGTEAFF
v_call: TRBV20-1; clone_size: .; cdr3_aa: CSARSGGAQTQYF
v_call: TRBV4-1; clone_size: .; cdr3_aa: CASSRSDTDTQYF
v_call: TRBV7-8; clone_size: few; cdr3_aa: CASSPTPRRRSETQYF
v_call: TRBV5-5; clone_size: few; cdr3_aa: CASSLALAGSDTQYF
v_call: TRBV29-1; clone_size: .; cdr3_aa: CSVVGRGLSGYTF
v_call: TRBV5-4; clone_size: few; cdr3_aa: CASSLEKGRDEQFF
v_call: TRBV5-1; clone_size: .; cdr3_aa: CASSPNQGRNEQFF
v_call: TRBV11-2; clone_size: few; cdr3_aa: CASSLVFREQYF
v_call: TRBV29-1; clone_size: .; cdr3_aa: CSVESSTLEQYF
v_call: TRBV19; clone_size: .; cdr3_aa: CASSTMGTNYGYTF
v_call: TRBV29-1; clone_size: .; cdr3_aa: CSVSHTGSFGPEAFF
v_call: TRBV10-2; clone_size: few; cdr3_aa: CASATGTGAQGTDTQYF
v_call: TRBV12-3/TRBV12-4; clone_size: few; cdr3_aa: CASGASGSEDEQYF
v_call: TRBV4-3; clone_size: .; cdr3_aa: CASSQDYRGKETQYF
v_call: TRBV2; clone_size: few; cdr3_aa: CASKRDRVSYEQYF
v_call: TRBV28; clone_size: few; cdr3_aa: CASSFLQDTDTQYF
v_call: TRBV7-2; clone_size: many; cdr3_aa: CASSLDGGSETQYF
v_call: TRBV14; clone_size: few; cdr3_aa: CASSHRTVAKNIQYF
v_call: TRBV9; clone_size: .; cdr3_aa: CASSVEGVTEAFF
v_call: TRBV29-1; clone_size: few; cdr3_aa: CSVEATSGINEQFF
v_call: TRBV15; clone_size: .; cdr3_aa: CATSRDLDRGPNTGELFF
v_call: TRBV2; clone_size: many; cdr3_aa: CASREEDSYNEQFF
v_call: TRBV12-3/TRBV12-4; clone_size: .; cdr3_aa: CASSLVPSPGTGRYRDYGYTF
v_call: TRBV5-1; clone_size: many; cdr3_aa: CASSSTMNTEAFF
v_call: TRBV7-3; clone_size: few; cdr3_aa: CASSMNAPGHPTDTQYF
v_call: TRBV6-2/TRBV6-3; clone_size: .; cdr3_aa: CASSRLRQRIVNTEAFF
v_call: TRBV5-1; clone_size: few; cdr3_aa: CASSLAFGNQPQHF
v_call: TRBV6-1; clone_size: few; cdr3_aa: CASSEDGRYGYTF